A single sample is the source of the 30 T cell receptor beta chains below, sequenced in a study of cytomegalovirus exposure and HLA in healthy donors. The study ran its PCR with 60 Vbeta and 13 Jbeta primers. The protocol was immunoSEQ multiplex PCR, while the TCRdb copy is restricted to in-frame clones and leaves out a portion. The sample lists under 150,000 clones; around 84% were seen once. The sample was PBMCs. The receptor set was obtained from a man in his fifties or sixties in good health and CMV-seronegative.

The J gene is TRBJ2-5, the V gene TRBV30; D uncertain. The CDR3 consists of 13 residues. Trimming took 0 bases from V and 6 from J, leaving 11 bases between them. Germline CDR1 GTSNPN, CDR2 SVGIG (reference sequence). The CDR3 spells CAWSVSGQQTQYF. The CDR3 DNA is TGTGCCTGGAGTGTTTCAGGTCAGCAGACCCAGTACTTC.

This rearrangement joins TRBV7-3 to TRBJ2-3; perhaps TRBD2 as D (5 bases). This CDR3 contains 15 residues. V lost 4 bases, J lost 1 base, and 12 bases lay in between. Germline lookup yields CDR1 SGHTA and CDR2 FQGTGA. DNA for the CDR3: TGTGCCAGCAGCTCCTTCGCGGGTCGCACAGATACGCAGTATTTT. The encoded protein is CASSSFAGRTDTQYF.

The chain uses TRBV4-1 and TRBJ2-5, with a possible D match to TRBD1 (6 bases). The CDR3 consists of 15 residues. Per germline, CDR1 MGHRA and CDR2 YSYEKL. V gave up 4 bases and J gave up 2 bases, with 14 bases separating them. The CDR3 DNA reads as TGCGCCAGCAGCCGACCAGGGGCGGTACAAGAGACCCAGTACTTC. As protein: CASSRPGAVQETQYF.

CDR3 bases: TGCGCCAGCAGCCAAGGGCTAGCGGGGGGGCTGGGACCTCAAGAGACCCAGTACTTC. This codes for CASSQGLAGGLGPQETQYF. The chain links TRBV4-1 to TRBJ2-5, with 12 bases aligning to TRBD2. CDR1 is MGHRA, CDR2 YSYEKL, per germline. The V gene end was trimmed by 1 base and the J gene end by 2 bases; junction bases not matched to a gene: 11. The CDR3 is 19 amino acids.

The chain is built from TRBV10-1 and TRBJ2-1; 14 bases agree with TRBD2. CDR3 length equals 14 residues. Germline assignment: CDR1 WNHNN and CDR2 SYGVQD (reference sequence). V lost 3 bases, J lost 9 bases, and 1 base stayed unmatched. CDR3 region: CASSEGLAGGEQFF. The CDR3 nucleotides are TGCGCCAGCAGTGAAGGACTAGCGGGGGGTGAGCAGTTCTTC.

This chain links TRBV19 with TRBJ1-5; the D gene is possibly TRBD1 (6 bases). Trimming stripped 2 bases from V and 5 bases from J, with 7 bases between. The CDR3 is made up of 13 amino acids. Per germline, CDR1 LNHDA and CDR2 SQIVND (reference sequence). The CDR3 DNA sequence: TGTGCCAGTAGTATACAGGGGTATCAGCCCCAGCATTTT. It translates to CASSIQGYQPQHF.

The V and J genes are TRBV5-6 and TRBJ1-4; no clear D. Germline V lookup: CDR1 SGHDT, CDR2 YYEEEE. The germline V and J ends were trimmed by 1 base and 2 bases, with 3 bases remaining between them. CDR3 length: 13 amino acids. The CDR3 sequence is CASSLPTNEKLFF. Written as DNA, the CDR3 is TGTGCCAGCAGCTTGCCGACTAATGAAAAACTGTTTTTT.

This chain connects TRBV4-3 to TRBJ1-2; TRBD1 matches 7 bases. In germline, CDR1 is LGHNA, CDR2 YSLEER. With 0 bases clipped from V and 4 bases from J, the junction kept 5 bases outside the gene matches. The CDR3 spans 15 residues. The CDR3 is CASSQEVGDSYGYTF. The CDR3 bases are TGCGCCAGCAGCCAAGAGGTGGGGGACAGCTATGGCTACACCTTC.

As to this clone: The junction departs from the called germline gene at one end, perhaps through a read error. V is TRBV5-1 and J is TRBJ2-7, with 8 bases lining up with TRBD1. The CDR3 sequence is 12 residues long. CDR1 and CDR2 from the germline V gene are SGHRS and YFSETQ. The CDR3 DNA follows: TGCGCCAGCAGCCAGGACAGGGCCCCCTCGTTCTTC. Encoded protein: CASSQDRAPSFF.

V usage is TRBV18 and J usage is TRBJ2-7; perhaps TRBD1 as D (6 bases). The CDR3 loop spans 14 amino acids. From germline, CDR1 is KGHSH and CDR2 LQKENI. Trimming pared 0 bases from V and 1 base from J, leaving 7 bases between. The CDR3 sequence: CASSPPDRSYEQYF. CDR3 sequence (DNA): TGTGCCAGCTCACCACCGGACAGATCCTACGAGCAGTACTTC. The entire variable domain, with the rest obtained from reference TRBV18 and TRBJ2-7, is as follows: NAGVMQNPRHLVRRRGQEARLRCSPMKGHSHVYWYRQLPEEGLKFMVYLQKENIIDESGMPKERFSAEFPKEGPSILRIQQVVRGDSAAYFCASSPPDRSYEQYFGPGTRLTVT.

V gene TRBV5-4 combines with J gene TRBJ1-2, with 10 bases aligning to TRBD1. The V gene end was trimmed by 5 bases and the J gene end by 7 bases; junction bases not matched to a gene: 17. CDR1 and CDR2 from the germline V gene are SGHNT and YYREEE (reference sequence). The CDR3 covers 17 residues. Written as DNA, the CDR3 is TGTGCCAGCAGGTCGTTTCAAGTGACAGGGGGCGTTGGTGGCTACACCTTC. The encoded protein is CASRSFQVTGGVGGYTF.

The J gene is TRBJ1-2, the V gene TRBV4-1; 10 bases align to TRBD1. CDR3 length: 13 residues. With V trimmed by 4 bases and J by 8 bases, 4 bases remained unmatched. Germline-derived CDR1 and CDR2 are MGHRA and YSYEKL. The CDR3: CASSPDRGQGYTF. CDR3 coding DNA: TGCGCCAGCAGCCCAGACAGGGGGCAGGGCTACACCTTC.

This rearrangement joins TRBV11-2 to TRBJ1-5, with unresolved D. Germline V gene lookup returns CDR1 SGHAT and CDR2 FQNNGV. The CDR3 extends over 16 amino acids. Trimming cost V 5 bases and J 0 bases, with 14 bases left between them. The CDR3 coding sequence is TGTGCCAGCAGCCCCCGGGGAGGAATTAGCAATCAGCCCCAGCATTTT. Protein: CASSPRGGISNQPQHF.

V gene TRBV19 combines with J gene TRBJ1-1; TRBD1 is a possible D gene (5 bases). The CDR3 is 14 residues long. V was clipped by 6 bases and J by 4 bases, with 15 bases between them. From germline, CDR1 is LNHDA and CDR2 SQIVND (reference sequence). The CDR3 loop reads CASSLLGLGTEAFF. CDR3 nucleotides: TGTGCCAGTAGCCTCCTGGGGCTCGGCACTGAAGCTTTCTTT. Based on the CDR3 plus reference TRBV19 and TRBJ1-1, the full variable domain is DGGITQSPKYLFRKEGQNVTLSCEQNLNHDAMYWYRQDPGQGLRLIYYSQIVNDFQKGDIAEGYSVSREKKESFPLTVTSAQKNPTAFYLCASSLLGLGTEAFFGQGTRLTVV.

This clone was detected once. The chain combines TRBV2 with TRBJ2-5; a possible D gene is TRBD1 (5 bases). This CDR3 has 13 amino acids. Germline V CDR1 and CDR2: SNHLY, FYNNEI. Trimming pared 6 bases from V and 5 bases from J, leaving 13 bases between. For the CDR3, the DNA is TGTGCCAGCAGAAGACAGCCCGGGGAGACCCAGTACTTC. This encodes CASRRQPGETQYF.

The chain has TRBV5-5 and TRBJ1-5; D perhaps matches TRBD1 (5 bases). CDR1 SGHKS and CDR2 YYEKEE come from the germline V gene (reference sequence). The V end was cut by 3 bases, the J end by 4 bases, with 17 bases between. The CDR3 sequence is 16 residues long. CDR3 residues: CASSSQAGRVNQPQHF. The DNA of the CDR3 is TGTGCCAGCAGCTCCCAAGCAGGGAGGGTAAATCAGCCCCAGCATTTT.

This clone has only a few counts. This CDR3 is CASSQVSSGGAKNIQYF. In nucleotides, the CDR3 is TGCGCCAGCAGCCAAGTTTCTAGCGGGGGGGCCAAAAACATTCAGTACTTC. The chain uses TRBV4-1 and TRBJ2-4; 11 bases agree with TRBD2. The CDR3 runs 17 residues. Germline V gene data show CDR1 as MGHRA and CDR2 as YSYEKL. V gave up 1 base and J gave up 1 base; unmatched junction bases: 3.

This clone has more than one count but fewer than ten. The rearrangement uses TRBV7-2 and TRBJ1-1; a weak D match, TRBD1 (5 bases). Germline V gene data show CDR1 as SGHTA and CDR2 as FQGNSA. V gave up 5 bases and J gave up 1 base, with 14 bases separating them. This CDR3 has 15 amino acids. The CDR3 sequence: CASSPGDGQNTEAFF. The CDR3 DNA reads TGTGCCAGCAGCCCGGGGGACGGACAGAACACTGAAGCTTTCTTT.

This chain's CDR3 is CASSRLGRGGTGELFF. Written as DNA, the CDR3 is TGCGCCAGCAGCCGGCTGGGTAGGGGGGGAACCGGGGAGCTGTTTTTT. V usage is TRBV5-1 and J usage is TRBJ2-2; tentative D call: TRBD2 (7 bases). The CDR3 consists of 16 residues. Trimming removed 4 bases from V and 5 bases from J, with 18 bases in between. Germline assignment: CDR1 SGHRS and CDR2 YFSETQ.

V is TRBV7-2 and J is TRBJ2-1; D is unresolved. Per the germline V gene, CDR1 is SGHTA and CDR2 is FQGNSA. The CDR3 consists of 17 residues. Trimming shortened V by 2 bases and J by 0 bases, and 14 bases separated the two germline ends. The CDR3 spells CASSLNLIPSSYNEQFF. The CDR3 nucleotides are TGTGCCAGCAGCTTAAATCTTATTCCTTCCTCCTACAATGAGCAGTTCTTC.

CDR3 sequence reads: CASSFHETGGAGTGELFF. The CDR3 coding sequence is TGCGCCAGCAGCTTCCACGAGACAGGGGGCGCAGGCACCGGGGAGCTGTTTTTT. The rearrangement links TRBV5-1 to TRBJ2-2, with TRBD1 matching 10 bases. The germline gives CDR1 SGHRS, CDR2 YFSETQ. The V and J ends lost 2 bases and 4 bases, in that order; junction bases with no gene match: 11. The length of the CDR3 is 18 residues.

This clone was seen more than once but under ten times. This chain links TRBV9 with TRBJ2-3; 12 nucleotides match TRBD1. Per the germline V gene, CDR1 is SGDLS and CDR2 is YYNGEE. V shed 1 base, J shed 4 bases, and the junction held 4 bases outside the gene matches. This CDR3 spans 16 amino acids. CDR3 coding DNA: TGTGCCAGCAGCGTAACGGGACAGGGGGCATCAGATACGCAGTATTTT. Its protein product is CASSVTGQGASDTQYF.

The chain employs TRBV19 and TRBJ1-4; possible D gene TRBD1, 5 bases. V gave up 2 bases and J gave up 7 bases, with 8 bases separating them. The CDR3 extends over 13 amino acids. CDR1 and CDR2 from the germline V gene are LNHDA and SQIVND (reference sequence). The CDR3 protein is CASSIQGSEKLFF. The CDR3 region has the DNA TGTGCCAGTAGTATACAGGGAAGTGAAAAACTGTTTTTT.

The rearrangement joins TRBV7-9 to TRBJ2-5; 7 positions agree with TRBD1. After removal of 6 bases from V and 4 bases from J, the junction contained 2 bases not matched to a gene. Germline loops: CDR1 SEHNR, CDR2 FQNEAQ (reference sequence). The CDR3 length is 12 residues. The CDR3: CASRRDRETQYF. CDR3 nucleotide sequence: TGTGCCAGCAGGAGGGACAGAGAGACCCAGTACTTC.

This chain connects TRBV25-1 to TRBJ2-7, with D possibly matching TRBD2 (5 bases). Germline V gene lookup returns CDR1 MGHDK and CDR2 SYGVNS. There are 15 residues in the CDR3. Trimming pared 4 bases from V and 2 bases from J, leaving 15 bases between. In nucleotides, the CDR3 is TGTGCCAGCAGTGCTAAACCCCCCGGGACCTACGAGCAGTACTTC. The encoded protein is CASSAKPPGTYEQYF.

The rearrangement links TRBV29-1 to TRBJ1-1; 8 positions agree with TRBD1. CDR1 is SQVTM and CDR2 is ANQGSEA in the germline V gene. The CDR3 runs to 14 residues. Trimming at V came to 3 bases and at J to 12 bases, leaving 15 bases not matched to a gene. CDR3 region: CSVDLRQGRRWTFF. As DNA, the CDR3 is TGCAGCGTTGATCTACGACAGGGGAGAAGGTGGACTTTCTTT.

The genes are TRBV7-8 and TRBJ2-5; 8 bases are shared with TRBD2. Trimming cost V 1 base and J 2 bases; bases outside gene matches: 9. The germline V gene has CDR1 SGHVS and CDR2 FQNEAQ. This CDR3 comprises 17 residues. The CDR3 bases are TGTGCCAGCAGCTTAGTTGGGTTTTCGGGGGGGCAAGAGACCCAGTACTTC. The encoded protein is CASSLVGFSGGQETQYF.

V gene TRBV5-1 combines with J gene TRBJ1-2; 11 bases are shared with TRBD1. CDR3 size: 15 residues. Germline loops: CDR1 SGHRS, CDR2 YFSETQ. Germline trimming cut 4 bases from V and 4 bases from J; bases unmatched to any gene: 6. The CDR3 bases are TGCGCCAGCAGCCCTGGACAGGGGGCCTCCTATGGCTACACCTTC. Its translation: CASSPGQGASYGYTF.

The rearrangement joins TRBV6-1 to TRBJ1-5; D gene ambiguous. Germline V gene sequence: CDR1 MNHNS, CDR2 SASEGT. The germline V and J ends were trimmed by 6 bases and 6 bases, with 12 bases remaining between them. The CDR3 is 13 amino acids. The CDR3 nucleotides read TGTGCCAGCAGCCCCGTTTTGTCTCAGCCCCAGCATTTT. This encodes CASSPVLSQPQHF.

The chain has TRBV7-9 and TRBJ2-1; D call uncertain. This CDR3 spans 11 amino acids. V shed 7 bases and J shed 3 bases, with 4 bases lying between them. In germline, CDR1 is SEHNR, CDR2 FQNEAQ (reference sequence). CDR3 DNA: TGTGCCAGCACTAACTACAATGAGCAGTTCTTC. Encoded protein: CASTNYNEQFF. Full variable domain (remainder filled in from reference TRBV7-9 and TRBJ2-1): DTGVSQNPRHKITKRGQNVTFRCDPISEHNRLYWYRQTLGQGPEFLTYFQNEAQLEKSRLLSDRFSAERPKGSFSTLEIQRTEQGDSAMYLCASTNYNEQFFGPGTRLTVL.